This T cell receptor beta chain is drawn from a study of CD8+ T cells in alopecia areata. Turning to the study itself: By percentage of affected scalp area, the severity of treated patients was scored. General study points: Scalp clonality and expanded CD8+ clones among the top 100 fell significantly with tofacitinib.

Germline-derived CDR1 and CDR2 are LGHNA and YSLEER. The CDR3 has 16 amino acids. V lost 1 base to trimming and J lost 0 bases, with 9 bases between them. This clone was counted a few times. Antigen: not known. Extracted RNA was reverse transcribed into cDNA, the sequencing template. Profiling relied on immunoSEQ multiplex PCR, and the TCRdb table lists in-frame clones only, not all of them. This table has about 13,000 clones, roughly two thirds appearing once. Treatment noted: oral pan-JAK inhibitor, 5-10 mg twice daily. Both peripheral blood and punch biopsies of lesional scalp skin were obtained from patients who had alopecia areata.

The rearrangement joins TRBV4-3 to TRBJ2-2, with D maybe TRBD1 (5 bases). The sequencing here drew on skin, taken at week 4, from a patient treated with tofacitinib. The TCR was taken from a human donor with alopecia areata. CDR3 sequence: CASSQVTDPNTGELFF. Written as DNA, the CDR3 is TGCGCCAGCAGCCAAGTGACAGATCCGAACACCGGGGAGCTGTTTTTT.